In its sample, the clone carrying this T cell receptor (beta chain) was seen a few times. What it binds is not known. The data stem from a study of T cell clonotyping in hematopoietic cell transplantation. Blood collection times were about day -28 and days 30, 100, 180 posttransplant. Whole-study results and caveats: Recipient TCR diversity dropped after transplant; expanded clonotypes rose from day 30 to 180. Broader posttransplant TCR repertoire diversity was predicted by graft donor and pretransplant recipient Inverse Simpson Index values.

Data came from immunoSEQ multiplex PCR; TCRdb stores just in-frame clones and leaves some out. The data show over 10,000 clones, about 70% seen once. Germline V gives CDR1 ENHRY, CDR2 SYGVKD. This CDR3 has 14 amino acids. V lost 9 bases, J lost 0 bases, and 2 bases stayed unmatched. The specimen comprised peripheral blood mononuclear cells, sampled 180 days after allogeneic stem cell transplant. This TCR was sampled from a male patient between 55 and 70 years old who had an allogeneic stem cell transplant from an unrelated donor, so the T cells may come from the graft donor. Some clones in this sample may be carry-over from other donors' samples. The chain recombines TRBV10-3 with TRBJ1-5; 10 positions agree with TRBD1. CDR3 protein: CAIGTGDSNQPQHF. In nucleotides, the CDR3 is TGTGCCATAGGGACAGGGGATAGCAATCAGCCCCAGCATTTT.